The entry below describes one T cell receptor beta chain. No cognate antigen has been identified for it. The input lacks base qualities; no much larger clone sits a single base away. The collaborating institutions used their own protocols to collect whole blood in K2EDTA tubes. Collaborator samples were shipped for TCRbeta analysis as frozen whole blood, isolated PBMCs, or DNA extracted from either sample type. Via the germline V gene (reference sequence), CDR1 is LNHDA and CDR2 SQIVND. The CDR3 runs 15 amino acids, cysteine and phenylalanine included. Of all the DNA, just the CDR3 is kept, 45 bases in frame from base 1. Trimming costs V 5 bases and J 0 bases, and their ends lie 11 bases apart. The sample is drawn from a study of blood T cell repertoires in COVID-19 (dated by TCRdb to the early 2020s). Context from the whole study: The collaborator samples originated in the United States, Italy and Spain and spanned the acute and convalescent phases of COVID-19. The prospective study material was composed of cDNA or gDNA derived from T cells, B-cell-depleted T cells, or PBMCs. The dataset comprised deeply sampled blood TCRbeta repertoires from subjects exposed to, actively infected with, or recovered from COVID-19. The repertoires were released in a freely available public database intended as a resource for research on the immune response to SARS-CoV-2. The samples were drawn from the first 160 participants of the ongoing ImmuneRACE study and from under 1,500 subjects provided by 6 global collaborators. Nearly every sample came with metadata listing a de-identified subject ID, COVID-19 status, age in years and sex. HLA class I and class II types, where available, came from metadata supplied by the sample provider rather than from assay-based typing.

TCRbeta CDR3 regions were amplified from genomic DNA using the immunoSEQ Assay, a bias-controlled multiplex PCR. As for the authors' bioinformatics: The number of nucleated cells in each sample was estimated from the amplification of reference gene primers within the assay. To quantify the absolute abundance of each unique TCRbeta CDR3 rearrangement, sequence reads were collapsed and filtered. For each sample, productive Simpson clonality was calculated as the square root of Simpson's diversity index across productive rearrangements. TCRdb retrieved this table from immuneACCESS and kept in-frame rearrangements only. Not all clones are present; in checked studies, unresolved V genes account for under half, and no reason is known for the remainder. The D gene and trimming were derived from the DNA, and the V and J assignments and clone size from that table. The sample records 100,000 or so clones, around 87% of which are singletons. Roughly 12% of the sample lies in the top ten.

Beyond this particular receptor, the publication reports: The quantity of clinical and demographic metadata differed by source and by participant and was supplied without curation.

The V and J segments used are TRBV19 and TRBJ1-5; the D gene cannot be resolved reliably. This TCR derives from a woman aged 25 to 39 with acute or convalescent COVID-19. The sample consisted of peripheral blood. The bases are TGTGCCAGTAGTCCCCTCGCGTATAGCAATCAGCCCCAGCATTTT. It encodes CASSPLAYSNQPQHF.